The 24 T cell receptor beta chains given below trace back to one sample, sequenced in a study of response to subunit inactivated influenza vaccine. TCRdb ran MiXCR on the RT-PCR reads and lists one entry per CDR3 protein. The table lists a few hundred thousand distinct CDR3 sequences, 22% of them singletons, with 10% in the top ten. Sequencing was performed on PBMCs from blood, taken about 20 months after vaccination. The receptor set was obtained from a man between 45 and 75 years old who received an inactivated influenza vaccine.

This clonotype was detected only a few times. The chain couples TRBV7-9 to TRBJ1-2; no clear D. Trimming stripped 4 bases from V and 10 bases from J, with 10 bases between. The length of the CDR3 is 11 residues. From germline, CDR1 is SEHNR and CDR2 FQNEAQ (reference sequence). The CDR3 sequence: CASSYGIAYTF. The CDR3 DNA sequence: TGTGCCAGCAGCTACGGGATCGCCTACACCTTC.

This clonotype was seen more than once but under ten times. This chain joins TRBV2 and TRBJ1-4, with 7 bases that match TRBD1. The J segment lost 2 bases and the V segment lost 5 bases, leaving 5 bases of the junction unmatched. This CDR3 contains 15 residues. The V gene's germline CDR1 is SNHLY and CDR2 FYNNEI. CDR3 region: CASSYQTGTNEKLFF. The CDR3, as DNA: TGTGCCAGCAGTTACCAGACAGGGACTAATGAAAAACTGTTTTTT.

The chain is built from TRBV19 and TRBJ1-2, with D possibly being TRBD1 (5 bases). Germline CDR1 and CDR2: LNHDA and SQIVND (reference sequence). Trimming pared 5 bases from V and 4 bases from J, leaving 20 bases between. The CDR3 covers 16 residues. CDR3 region: CASSSGRVFTGYGYTF. CDR3 sequence (DNA): TGTGCCAGTAGTTCGGGACGGGTCTTTACAGGCTATGGCTACACCTTC. The full variable domain, completed using reference TRBV19 and TRBJ1-2, is DGGITQSPKYLFRKEGQNVTLSCEQNLNHDAMYWYRQDPGQGLRLIYYSQIVNDFQKGDIAEGYSVSREKKESFPLTVTSAQKNPTAFYLCASSSGRVFTGYGYTFGSGTRLTVV.

This clonotype was found once. This chain uses TRBV28 with TRBJ2-5; TRBD2 might be the D (6 bases). The V end was cut by 6 bases, the J end by 2 bases, with 16 bases between. Germline assignment: CDR1 MDHEN and CDR2 SYDVKM. The CDR3 totals 15 residues. The CDR3 reads CASRSGTPLQETQYF. The CDR3, as DNA: TGTGCCAGCAGATCAGGGACTCCACTTCAAGAGACCCAGTACTTC.

The rearrangement joins TRBV6-5 to TRBJ1-2; 7 positions match TRBD1. The V gene end was trimmed by 2 bases and the J gene end by 2 bases; junction bases not matched to a gene: 2. This CDR3 is built from 14 residues. Germline loops: CDR1 MNHEY, CDR2 SVGAGI. The CDR3 DNA reads TGTGCCAGCAGTTACCCAGGGGGGAACTATGGCTACACCTTC. This sequence encodes CASSYPGGNYGYTF.

This chain links TRBV12-3 or TRBV12-4 with TRBJ1-2; D may be TRBD1 (5 bases). The CDR3 consists of 16 residues. V lost 3 bases to trimming and J lost 2 bases, with 16 bases between them. CDR3 amino acids: CASSFYDSRGNYGYTF. The CDR3, as DNA: TGTGCCAGCAGTTTCTACGACTCACGGGGGAACTATGGCTACACCTTC.

CDR3 in DNA: TGTGCCAGCAGTCCGAGGACTAGCGGGAGGGCCGGGGCGGAGACCCAGTACTTC. This sequence encodes CASSPRTSGRAGAETQYF. The rearrangement joins TRBV28 to TRBJ2-5, with 15 bases identical to TRBD2. CDR3 length: 18 residues. The V gene's germline CDR1 is MDHEN and CDR2 SYDVKM. Trimming cost V 5 bases and J 5 bases; bases outside gene matches: 12.

The chain joins TRBV4-1 to TRBJ1-2; no reliable D call. With 1 base removed from V and 0 bases from J, the gap between germline ends came to 21 bases. Germline lookup yields CDR1 MGHRA and CDR2 YSYEKL. The CDR3 has 19 amino acids. CDR3 coding DNA: TGCGCCAGCAGCCAAGCTCCCAAGAGCCTGGTTCGACCTAACTATGGCTACACCTTC. This sequence encodes CASSQAPKSLVRPNYGYTF.

This clonotype was counted between two and nine times. The rearrangement joins TRBV6-2 or TRBV6-3 to TRBJ2-1, with 12 bases lining up with TRBD1. CDR1 and CDR2 from the germline V gene are MNHEY and SVGEGT. The CDR3 loop spans 15 amino acids. V dropped 6 bases and J dropped 8; count of bases not matched to a gene: 8. Written as DNA, the CDR3 is TGTGCCAGCAGACTCGGGACAGGGGGCTTAGATGAGCAGTTCTTC. Amino acid sequence: CASRLGTGGLDEQFF.

This clonotype occurred a few times. The chain is built from TRBV14 and TRBJ2-3; 9 nucleotides align to TRBD2. The germline V gene encodes CDR1 SGHDN and CDR2 FVKESK. This CDR3 has 16 amino acids. V lost 3 bases to trimming and J lost 2 bases; unmatched junction nucleotides: 6. CDR3 loop: CASSHFSGGFTDTQYF. The CDR3 bases are TGTGCCAGCAGCCACTTTAGCGGGGGATTCACAGATACGCAGTATTTT.

There are a few counts of this clonotype. The chain couples TRBV7-2 to TRBJ2-5; D is undetermined. CDR1 is SGHTA and CDR2 is FQGNSA in the germline V gene. The ends were cut back, 5 bases at V and 5 bases at J, with 24 bases in the middle. The CDR3 contains 17 residues. CDR3 nucleotides: TGTGCCAGCAGCGAATACTTAAACTGGTGGAAGGAGGAGACCCAGTACTTC. Translating it yields CASSEYLNWWKEETQYF.

The chain carries TRBV7-8 and TRBJ1-3; D not resolved. CDR3 size: 15 residues. Trimming left V 1 base short and J 3 bases short, with 10 bases between. Germline values: CDR1 SGHVS, CDR2 FQNEAQ. The CDR3 reads CASSLESLGGNTIYF. The CDR3 coding sequence is TGTGCCAGCAGCTTAGAGAGCCTGGGTGGAAACACCATATATTTT.

In this sample, this clonotype turned up a few times. This chain connects TRBV20-1 to TRBJ2-7, with D possibly being TRBD1 (5 bases). The CDR3 covers 12 residues. Germline V gene lookup returns CDR1 DFQATT and CDR2 SNEGSKA (reference sequence). Trimming took 6 bases from V and 10 from J, leaving 19 bases between them. CDR3 sequence reads: CSATQGPPNQYF. The CDR3 DNA reads as TGCAGTGCAACTCAGGGTCCCCCAAACCAGTACTTC.

This clonotype has more than one count but fewer than ten. The chain recombines TRBV28 with TRBJ2-3; D is unclear. Trimming took 7 bases from V and 7 from J, leaving 9 bases between them. CDR3 length: 11 residues. Germline CDR1 reads MDHEN; CDR2 reads SYDVKM. DNA of the CDR3: TGTGCCAGCATGAGGTCGTATACGCAGTATTTT. Its protein is CASMRSYTQYF. The full variable domain, rest sourced from reference TRBV28 and TRBJ2-3, is DVKVTQSSRYLVKRTGEKVFLECVQDMDHENMFWYRQDPGLGLRLIYFSYDVKMKEKGDIPEGYSVSREKKERFSLILESASTNQTSMYLCASMRSYTQYFGPGTRLTVL.

V gene TRBV7-2 combines with J gene TRBJ1-5, with 9 bases matching TRBD1. The CDR3 is 15 amino acids. V was clipped by 4 bases and J by 7 bases; unmatched bases: 8. Germline lookup yields CDR1 SGHTA and CDR2 FQGNSA. Here the CDR3 DNA reads TGTGCCAGCAGCTCGAGGGGGGGACAGGGCCAGCCCCAGCATTTT. This translates into CASSSRGGQGQPQHF.

This clonotype was seen repeatedly, ten times or more. The chain employs TRBV6-2 or TRBV6-3 and TRBJ1-1, with D possibly being TRBD1 (5 bases). V lost 7 bases to trimming and J lost 5 bases, with 20 bases between them. CDR1 is MNHEY, CDR2 SVGEGT, per germline. The CDR3 has 15 amino acids. CDR3 amino acids: CASIKNLGGRTEAFF. In DNA, the CDR3 is TGTGCCAGCATTAAGAACCTCGGGGGGAGGACTGAAGCTTTCTTT.

This clonotype has only a few counts. The J gene is TRBJ1-3, the V gene TRBV14; possible D gene TRBD1, 6 bases. The length of the CDR3 is 18 residues. The ends were cut back, 2 bases at V and 1 base at J, with 18 bases in the middle. The V gene's germline CDR1 is SGHDN and CDR2 FVKESK. Written as DNA, the CDR3 is TGTGCCAGCAGCCAAATCCGTCGTGGCAGGGGTTCTGGAAACACCATATATTTT. Translation: CASSQIRRGRGSGNTIYF.

The chain is built from TRBV20-1 and TRBJ2-6; no definite D call. The CDR3 spans 14 residues. V dropped 8 bases and J dropped 0 bases, with 11 bases sitting between them. From germline, CDR1 is DFQATT and CDR2 SNEGSKA (reference sequence). CDR3 sequence reads: CSSTDSSGANVLTF. The CDR3 DNA reads as TGCAGTTCCACAGATAGCTCTGGGGCCAACGTCCTGACTTTC.

This chain joins TRBV5-6 and TRBJ1-2, with 9 bases aligning to TRBD1. V dropped 4 bases and J dropped 5; count of bases not matched to a gene: 12. The CDR3 has 16 amino acids. Per germline, CDR1 SGHDT and CDR2 YYEEEE. CDR3 sequence reads: CASSKDRGVSGYGYTF. As DNA, the CDR3 is TGTGCCAGCAGCAAGGACAGGGGAGTGTCTGGGTATGGCTACACCTTC.

V and J are TRBV3-1 and TRBJ2-1; 10 bases agree with TRBD1. After removal of 4 bases from V and 10 bases from J, the junction contained 7 bases not matched to a gene. The CDR3 is 14 amino acids. Germline V CDR1 and CDR2: LGHDT, YNNKEL (reference sequence). Here the CDR3 reads CASSPSTGGGEQFF. CDR3 nucleotide sequence: TGTGCCAGCAGCCCGTCGACAGGGGGCGGCGAGCAGTTCTTC.

This clonotype has just a few counts. The chain couples TRBV6-5 to TRBJ1-2; TRBD1 might be the D (5 bases). Germline V gene sequence: CDR1 MNHEY, CDR2 SVGAGI. Trimming left V 2 bases short and J 6 bases short, with 13 bases between. The CDR3 runs to 14 residues. The CDR3 sequence is CASSYRGRGDGYTF. The CDR3, as DNA: TGTGCCAGCAGTTACCGTGGAAGGGGCGATGGCTACACCTTC.

Many counts were recorded for this clonotype. The V gene is TRBV29-1, the J gene TRBJ1-2; D is perhaps TRBD1 (6 bases). Germline loops: CDR1 SQVTM, CDR2 ANQGSEA. This CDR3 has 16 residues. The ends were cut back, 5 bases at V and 1 base at J, with 20 bases in the middle. CDR3 in amino acids: CSVRGTTKLHNYGYTF. The CDR3 region has the DNA TGCAGCGTTCGCGGGACAACAAAGCTACATAACTATGGCTACACCTTC.

This clonotype has just a few counts. The chain employs TRBV6-1 and TRBJ1-4; D perhaps matches TRBD1 (6 bases). The CDR3 runs to 15 residues. Trimming shortened V by 6 bases and J by 4 bases, and 15 bases separated the two germline ends. Per germline, CDR1 MNHNS and CDR2 SASEGT. CDR3 sequence reads: CASRSTGRINEKLFF. The DNA of the CDR3 is TGTGCCAGCAGATCAACAGGGAGGATTAATGAAAAACTGTTTTTT.

The gene calls are TRBV7-6 and TRBJ2-7; TRBD2 matches 8 bases. CDR1 and CDR2 from the germline V gene are SGHVS and FNYEAQ. The V and J ends lost 6 bases and 5 bases, in that order; junction bases with no gene match: 18. The CDR3 runs 17 residues. CDR3 residues: CASSFPMSGGPLDEQYF. The CDR3 DNA reads as TGTGCCAGCAGTTTCCCGATGTCGGGAGGGCCTTTGGACGAGCAGTACTTC.